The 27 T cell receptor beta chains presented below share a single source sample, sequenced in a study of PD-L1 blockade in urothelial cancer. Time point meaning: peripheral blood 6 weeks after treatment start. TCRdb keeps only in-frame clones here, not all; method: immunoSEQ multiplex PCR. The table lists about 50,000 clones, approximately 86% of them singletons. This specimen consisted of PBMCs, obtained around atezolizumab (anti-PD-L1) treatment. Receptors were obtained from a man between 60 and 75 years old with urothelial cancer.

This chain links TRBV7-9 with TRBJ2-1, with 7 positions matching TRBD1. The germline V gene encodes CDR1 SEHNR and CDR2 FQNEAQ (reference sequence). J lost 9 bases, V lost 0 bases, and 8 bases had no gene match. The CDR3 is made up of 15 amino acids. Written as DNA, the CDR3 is TGTGCCAGCAGCTTAGCGTCGGGATCAGGGGGTGAGCAGTTCTTC. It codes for CASSLASGSGGEQFF.

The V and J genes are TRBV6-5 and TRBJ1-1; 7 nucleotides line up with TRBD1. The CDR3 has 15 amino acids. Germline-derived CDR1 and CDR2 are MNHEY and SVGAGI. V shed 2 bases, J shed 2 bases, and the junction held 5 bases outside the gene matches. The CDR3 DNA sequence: TGTGCCAGCAGTTACACAGGGGTAGGTAACACTGAAGCTTTCTTT. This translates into CASSYTGVGNTEAFF.

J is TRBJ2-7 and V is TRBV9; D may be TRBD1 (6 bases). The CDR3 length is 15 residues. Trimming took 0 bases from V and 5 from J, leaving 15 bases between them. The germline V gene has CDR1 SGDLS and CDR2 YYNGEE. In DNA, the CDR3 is TGTGCCAGCAGCGTAGCTCACTTCCCAGGGGACGAGCAGTACTTC. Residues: CASSVAHFPGDEQYF.

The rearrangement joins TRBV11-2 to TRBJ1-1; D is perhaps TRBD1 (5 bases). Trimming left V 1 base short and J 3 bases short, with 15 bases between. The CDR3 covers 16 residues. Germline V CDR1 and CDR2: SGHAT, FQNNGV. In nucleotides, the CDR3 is TGTGCCAGCAGCTTAGCGCATGGTACGGGGGACACTGAAGCTTTCTTT. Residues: CASSLAHGTGDTEAFF.

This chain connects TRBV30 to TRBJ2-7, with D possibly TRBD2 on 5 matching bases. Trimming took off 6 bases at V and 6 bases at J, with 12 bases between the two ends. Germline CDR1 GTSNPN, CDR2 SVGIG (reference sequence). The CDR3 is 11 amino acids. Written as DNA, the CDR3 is TGTGCCTGTGCGAGGGAGCGCGAGCAGTACTTC. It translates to CACAREREQYF.

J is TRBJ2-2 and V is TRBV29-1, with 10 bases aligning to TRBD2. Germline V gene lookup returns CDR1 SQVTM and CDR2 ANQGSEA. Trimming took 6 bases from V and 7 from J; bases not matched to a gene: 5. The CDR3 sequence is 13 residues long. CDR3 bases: TGCAGCGTAAGACTAGCGGGTGTCGGGGAGCTGTTTTTT. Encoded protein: CSVRLAGVGELFF.

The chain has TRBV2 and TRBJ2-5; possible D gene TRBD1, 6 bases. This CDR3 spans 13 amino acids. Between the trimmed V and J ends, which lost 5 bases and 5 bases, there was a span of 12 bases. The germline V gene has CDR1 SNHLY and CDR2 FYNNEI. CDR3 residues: CASSPLTGETQYF. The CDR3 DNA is TGTGCCAGCAGTCCATTAACAGGGGAGACCCAGTACTTC. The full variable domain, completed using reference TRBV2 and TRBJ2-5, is EPEVTQTPSHQVTQMGQEVILRCVPISNHLYFYWYRQILGQKVEFLVSFYNNEISEKSEIFDDQFSVERPDGSNFTLKIRSTKLEDSAMYFCASSPLTGETQYFGPGTRLLVL.

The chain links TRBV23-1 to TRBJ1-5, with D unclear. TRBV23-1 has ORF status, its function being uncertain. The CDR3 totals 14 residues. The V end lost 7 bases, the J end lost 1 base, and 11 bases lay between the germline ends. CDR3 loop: CASIGTVSNQPQHF. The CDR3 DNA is TGCGCCAGCATAGGAACAGTCAGCAATCAGCCCCAGCATTTT.

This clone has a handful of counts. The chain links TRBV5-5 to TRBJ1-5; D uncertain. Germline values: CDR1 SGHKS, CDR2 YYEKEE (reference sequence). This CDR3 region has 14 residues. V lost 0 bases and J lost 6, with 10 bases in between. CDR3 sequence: CASSLALGGQPQHF. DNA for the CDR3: TGTGCCAGCAGCTTGGCCTTGGGAGGTCAGCCCCAGCATTTT.

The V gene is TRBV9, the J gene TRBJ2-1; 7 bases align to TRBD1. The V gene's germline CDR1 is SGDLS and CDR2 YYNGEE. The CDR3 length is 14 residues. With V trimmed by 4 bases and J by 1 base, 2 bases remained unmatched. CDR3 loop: CASSQGDSYNEQFF. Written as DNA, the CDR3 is TGTGCCAGCAGCCAGGGGGATTCCTACAATGAGCAGTTCTTC.

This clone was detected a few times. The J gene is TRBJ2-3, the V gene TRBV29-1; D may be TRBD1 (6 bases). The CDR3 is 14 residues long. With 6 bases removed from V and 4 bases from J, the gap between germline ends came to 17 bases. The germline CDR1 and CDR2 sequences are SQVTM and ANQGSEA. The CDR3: CSVAQGSGSDTQYF. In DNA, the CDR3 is TGCAGCGTAGCCCAGGGGTCAGGGTCAGATACGCAGTATTTT.

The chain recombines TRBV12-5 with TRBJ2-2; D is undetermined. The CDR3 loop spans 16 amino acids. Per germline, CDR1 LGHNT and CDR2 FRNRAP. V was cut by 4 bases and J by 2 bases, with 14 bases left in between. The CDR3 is CASGSTGYSNTGELFF. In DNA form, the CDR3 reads TGTGCTAGTGGTTCCACGGGTTACTCAAACACCGGGGAGCTGTTTTTT.

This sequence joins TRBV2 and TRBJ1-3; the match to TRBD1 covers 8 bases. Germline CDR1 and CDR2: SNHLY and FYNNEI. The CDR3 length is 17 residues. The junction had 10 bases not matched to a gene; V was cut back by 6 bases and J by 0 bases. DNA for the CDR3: TGTGCCAGCAGCCTTGGGACAGGCGTAACCTCTGGAAACACCATATATTTT. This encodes CASSLGTGVTSGNTIYF.

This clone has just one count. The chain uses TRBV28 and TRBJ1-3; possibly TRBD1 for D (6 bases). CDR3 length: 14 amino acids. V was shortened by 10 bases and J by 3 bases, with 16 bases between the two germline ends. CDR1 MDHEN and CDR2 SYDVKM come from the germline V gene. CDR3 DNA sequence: TGTGCCACCAGGTTGGCAGGGGTTGGAAACACCATATATTTT. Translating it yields CATRLAGVGNTIYF.

The DNA for the CDR3 is TGTGCCAGTTGGGGACAGCCAAGTAATTCACCCCTCCACTTT. It is translated as CASWGQPSNSPLHF. This chain uses TRBV6-5 with TRBJ1-6, with TRBD1 identical over 7 bases. The germline V gene has CDR1 MNHEY and CDR2 SVGAGI. Germline trimming cut 9 bases from V and 6 bases from J; bases unmatched to any gene: 8. The CDR3 consists of 14 residues.

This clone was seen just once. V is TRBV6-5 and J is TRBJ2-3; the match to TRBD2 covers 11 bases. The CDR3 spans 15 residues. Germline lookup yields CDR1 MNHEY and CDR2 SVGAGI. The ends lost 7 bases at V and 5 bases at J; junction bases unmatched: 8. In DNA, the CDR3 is TGTGCCAGCACCAGTAGCGGGGGGGCCGGAGATACGCAGTATTTT. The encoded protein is CASTSSGGAGDTQYF.

The CDR3 DNA reads TGCGCCAGCAGCCTGGAGGGCAGGGGGGATTTGGACATTCAGTACTTC. It is translated as CASSLEGRGDLDIQYF. This rearrangement joins TRBV5-1 to TRBJ2-4; D is possibly TRBD1 (7 bases). In germline, CDR1 is SGHRS, CDR2 YFSETQ. Trimming cost V 4 bases and J 8 bases, with 22 bases left between them. The CDR3 length is 16 residues.

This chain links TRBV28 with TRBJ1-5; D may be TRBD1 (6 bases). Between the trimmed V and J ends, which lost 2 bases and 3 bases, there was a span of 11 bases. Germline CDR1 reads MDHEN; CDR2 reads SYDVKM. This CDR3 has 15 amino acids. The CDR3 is CASSLPQGYNQPQHF. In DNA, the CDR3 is TGTGCCAGCAGTTTACCTCAGGGGTACAATCAGCCCCAGCATTTT.

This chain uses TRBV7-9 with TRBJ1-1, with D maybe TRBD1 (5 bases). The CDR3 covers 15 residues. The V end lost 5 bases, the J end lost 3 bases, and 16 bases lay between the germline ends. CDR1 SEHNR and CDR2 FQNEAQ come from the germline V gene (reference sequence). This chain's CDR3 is CASSERAGDYTEAFF. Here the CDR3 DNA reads TGTGCCAGCAGCGAGAGGGCGGGGGACTACACTGAAGCTTTCTTT. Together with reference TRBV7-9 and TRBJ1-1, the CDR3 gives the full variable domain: DTGVSQNPRHKITKRGQNVTFRCDPISEHNRLYWYRQTLGQGPEFLTYFQNEAQLEKSRLLSDRFSAERPKGSFSTLEIQRTEQGDSAMYLCASSERAGDYTEAFFGQGTRLTVV.

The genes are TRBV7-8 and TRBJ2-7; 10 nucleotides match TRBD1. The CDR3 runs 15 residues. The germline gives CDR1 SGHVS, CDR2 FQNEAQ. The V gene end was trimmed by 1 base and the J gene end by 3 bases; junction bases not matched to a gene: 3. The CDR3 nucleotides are TGTGCCAGCAGCTTAGGGGACAGGGGAGACTACGAGCAGTACTTC. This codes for CASSLGDRGDYEQYF.

The CDR3 protein is CASSFQTRRSTGELFF. Written as DNA, the CDR3 is TGTGCCAGCAGCTTCCAAACGAGGCGCTCCACCGGGGAGCTGTTTTTT. The chain carries TRBV5-6 and TRBJ2-2, with D unclear. V lost 2 bases and J lost 4, with 15 bases in between. Germline values: CDR1 SGHDT, CDR2 YYEEEE. The CDR3 has 16 residues.

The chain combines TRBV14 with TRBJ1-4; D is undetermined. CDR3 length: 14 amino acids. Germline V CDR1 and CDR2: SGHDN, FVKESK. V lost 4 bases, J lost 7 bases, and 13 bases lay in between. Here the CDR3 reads CASSLGWESEKLFF. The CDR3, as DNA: TGTGCCAGCAGCCTCGGATGGGAGAGTGAAAAACTGTTTTTT.

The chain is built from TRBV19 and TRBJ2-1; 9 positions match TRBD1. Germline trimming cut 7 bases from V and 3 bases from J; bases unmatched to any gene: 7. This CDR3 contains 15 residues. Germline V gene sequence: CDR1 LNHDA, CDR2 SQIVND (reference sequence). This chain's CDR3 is CASNSGTGSYNEQFF. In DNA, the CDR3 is TGTGCCAGTAATTCCGGGACAGGGAGCTACAATGAGCAGTTCTTC.

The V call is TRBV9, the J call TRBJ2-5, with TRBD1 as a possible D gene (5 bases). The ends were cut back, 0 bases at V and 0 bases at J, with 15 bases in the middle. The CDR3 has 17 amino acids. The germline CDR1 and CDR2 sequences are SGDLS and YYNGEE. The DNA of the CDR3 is TGTGCCAGCAGCGTAGGGGTGGCAGGGTTGTACCAAGAGACCCAGTACTTC. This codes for CASSVGVAGLYQETQYF.

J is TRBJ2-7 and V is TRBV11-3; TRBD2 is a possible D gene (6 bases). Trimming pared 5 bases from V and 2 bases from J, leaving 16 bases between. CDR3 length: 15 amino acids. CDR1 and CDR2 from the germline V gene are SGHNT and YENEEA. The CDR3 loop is CASSAGTVITYEQYF. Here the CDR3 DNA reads TGTGCCAGCAGCGCCGGGACTGTCATTACCTACGAGCAGTACTTC.

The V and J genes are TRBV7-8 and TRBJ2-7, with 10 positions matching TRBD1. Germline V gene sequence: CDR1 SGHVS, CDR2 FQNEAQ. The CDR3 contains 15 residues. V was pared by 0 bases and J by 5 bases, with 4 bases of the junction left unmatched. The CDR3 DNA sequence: TGTGCCAGCAGCTTAGCTAGACAGGGGGCCAACGAGCAGTACTTC. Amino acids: CASSLARQGANEQYF.

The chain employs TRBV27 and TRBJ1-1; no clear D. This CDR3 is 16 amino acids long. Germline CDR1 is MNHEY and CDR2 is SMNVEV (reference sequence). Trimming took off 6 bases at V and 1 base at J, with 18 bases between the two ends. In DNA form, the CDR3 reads TGTGCCAGCAGGGGAGGATCGACACTAAGGAACACTGAAGCTTTCTTT. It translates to CASRGGSTLRNTEAFF.